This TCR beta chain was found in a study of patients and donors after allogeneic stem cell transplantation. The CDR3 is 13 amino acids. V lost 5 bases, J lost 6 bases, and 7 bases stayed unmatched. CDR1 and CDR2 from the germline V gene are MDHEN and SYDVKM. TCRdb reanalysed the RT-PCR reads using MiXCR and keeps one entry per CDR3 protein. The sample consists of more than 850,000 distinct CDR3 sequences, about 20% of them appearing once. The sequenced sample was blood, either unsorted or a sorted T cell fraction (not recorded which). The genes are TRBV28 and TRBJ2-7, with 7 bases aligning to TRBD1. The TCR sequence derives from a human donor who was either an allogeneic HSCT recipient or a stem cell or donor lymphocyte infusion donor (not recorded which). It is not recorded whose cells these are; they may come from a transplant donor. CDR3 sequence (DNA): TGTGCCAGCAGTCGACAGGGTTCGGCCGAGCAGTACTTC. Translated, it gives CASSRQGSAEQYF.